Following are 32 T cell receptor beta chains from one sample sequenced in a study of T cell repertoires in ileal Crohn's disease. Using immunoSEQ multiplex PCR, the repertoire was profiled, and TCRdb retains in-frame clones only, with some absent. The table has 25,000 to 30,000 clones, roughly 77% seen once. Source material: ileal tissue. The receptors shown here come from an adult with Crohn's disease.

The chain is built from TRBV5-1 and TRBJ1-2; tentatively, D is TRBD1 (5 bases). The CDR3 is 13 amino acids. The germline gives CDR1 SGHRS, CDR2 YFSETQ. With 3 bases removed from V and 6 bases from J, the gap between germline ends came to 12 bases. This CDR3 is CASSSQDWDGYTF. The CDR3 coding sequence is TGCGCCAGCAGCTCACAGGATTGGGATGGCTACACCTTC.

The genes are TRBV7-9 and TRBJ2-7, with D possibly being TRBD2 (5 bases). Germline loops: CDR1 SEHNR, CDR2 FQNEAQ (reference sequence). The CDR3 is 12 residues long. V dropped 5 bases and J dropped 7 bases, with 12 bases sitting between them. Here the CDR3 DNA reads TGTGCCAGCAGCGGGGATCGAGGGGAGCAGTACTTC. Translation: CASSGDRGEQYF.

This clone showed up just a few times. The genes are TRBV10-2 and TRBJ2-7; 12 positions agree with TRBD1. The CDR3 covers 15 residues. CDR1 and CDR2 from the germline V gene are WSHSY and SAAADI. V lost 6 bases, J lost 7 bases, and 10 bases stayed unmatched. CDR3 residues: CASRPSGQGAREQYF. CDR3 nucleotide sequence: TGCGCCAGCAGACCATCGGGACAGGGGGCGCGAGAGCAGTACTTC.

The chain carries TRBV5-4 and TRBJ2-1; TRBD2 agrees at 8 bases. V was clipped by 0 bases and J by 5 bases; unmatched bases: 7. The germline V gene has CDR1 SGHNT and CDR2 YYREEE (reference sequence). This CDR3 spans 16 amino acids. CDR3 residues: CASSLGRGGPHNEQFF. CDR3 DNA sequence: TGTGCCAGCAGCTTGGGTCGGGGGGGCCCTCACAATGAGCAGTTCTTC.

The chain carries TRBV29-1 and TRBJ1-1; possible D gene TRBD1, 5 bases. The CDR3 runs 15 residues. CDR1 is SQVTM, CDR2 ANQGSEA, per germline. V lost 3 bases to trimming and J lost 4 bases, with 18 bases between them. The CDR3 DNA is TGCAGCGTTGACTCACCAGGGTATTACGGCACTGAAGCTTTCTTT. Amino acid sequence: CSVDSPGYYGTEAFF.

V and J are TRBV7-2 and TRBJ1-2, with D possibly being TRBD1 (6 bases). The germline V gene has CDR1 SGHTA and CDR2 FQGNSA. The CDR3 is 16 amino acids. Trimming cost V 5 bases and J 5 bases, with 21 bases left between them. As DNA, the CDR3 is TGTGCCAGCAGCGAATCCCTCGGGGGGCGAGGATATGGCTACACCTTC. The encoded protein is CASSESLGGRGYGYTF. Using reference TRBV7-2 and TRBJ1-2 for the parts outside the CDR3, the full variable domain is GAGVSQSPSNKVTEKGKDVELRCDPISGHTALYWYRQSLGQGLEFLIYFQGNSAPDKSGLPSDRFSAERTGGSVSTLTIQRTQQEDSAVYLCASSESLGGRGYGYTFGSGTRLTVV.

V and J are TRBV7-9 and TRBJ1-1; 9 bases align to TRBD1. V lost 6 bases, J lost 6 bases, and 17 bases stayed unmatched. CDR3 length equals 17 residues. Germline lookup yields CDR1 SEHNR and CDR2 FQNEAQ (reference sequence). The CDR3 DNA reads as TGTGCCAGCAGTCGTCCCGGGACAGGGACCAGGCGGGCTGAAGCTTTCTTT. Protein: CASSRPGTGTRRAEAFF.

The chain is built from TRBV4-3 and TRBJ1-2; the match to TRBD1 covers 7 bases. Per germline, CDR1 LGHNA and CDR2 YSLEER. This CDR3 region has 15 residues. V shed 3 bases, J shed 4 bases, and the junction held 8 bases outside the gene matches. CDR3 DNA sequence: TGCGCCAGCAGCCAGTCGGGACAGCAACTCTATGGCTACACCTTC. It codes for CASSQSGQQLYGYTF.

This clone was observed a handful of times. The J gene is TRBJ2-3, the V gene TRBV11-2, with TRBD2 identical over 11 bases. CDR3 size: 17 residues. The ends lost 1 base at V and 4 bases at J; junction bases unmatched: 7. Germline V lookup: CDR1 SGHAT, CDR2 FQNNGV. CDR3 DNA: TGTGCCAGCAGCTTAGCCTCATCTAGCGGGGGGCCAGATACGCAGTATTTT. Protein product: CASSLASSSGGPDTQYF.

V and J are TRBV27 and TRBJ2-7; D is undetermined. The CDR3 is 13 amino acids. The V end was cut by 5 bases, the J end by 3 bases, with 11 bases between. The V gene's germline CDR1 is MNHEY and CDR2 SMNVEV (reference sequence). In nucleotides, the CDR3 is TGTGCCAGCAGTCCCCGTGGCCTCTACGAGCAGTACTTC. Encoded protein: CASSPRGLYEQYF.

V gene TRBV29-1 combines with J gene TRBJ1-2; 11 bases fit TRBD1. CDR1 is SQVTM, CDR2 ANQGSEA, per germline. J gave up 7 bases and V 6 bases, and 13 bases lay outside the gene matches. This CDR3 is built from 15 residues. CDR3 sequence reads: CSVESGQGAWGGYTF. The CDR3 coding sequence is TGCAGCGTGGAATCCGGACAGGGGGCATGGGGTGGCTACACCTTC.

The chain links TRBV19 to TRBJ2-1; 7 bases are shared with TRBD1. CDR3 length: 12 residues. In germline, CDR1 is LNHDA, CDR2 SQIVND (reference sequence). J gave up 7 bases and V 6 bases, and 3 bases lay outside the gene matches. CDR3 loop: CASSTGENEQFF. DNA for the CDR3: TGTGCCAGTAGCACAGGGGAAAATGAGCAGTTCTTC.

The genes are TRBV30 and TRBJ1-2; 8 nucleotides line up with TRBD1. V dropped 2 bases and J dropped 4; count of bases not matched to a gene: 3. The germline V gene has CDR1 GTSNPN and CDR2 SVGIG (reference sequence). The CDR3 has 13 amino acids. The CDR3 DNA follows: TGTGCCTGGAGTCGGACAGGGAGCTATGGCTACACCTTC. Translating gives CAWSRTGSYGYTF.

The J gene is TRBJ2-7, the V gene TRBV18, with a possible D match to TRBD2 (6 bases). The V end lost 6 bases, the J end lost 0 bases, and 12 bases lay between the germline ends. Germline assignment: CDR1 KGHSH and CDR2 LQKENI. The CDR3 consists of 14 residues. CDR3 sequence (DNA): TGTGCCAGCTCCGGAGGGACGGTCTCCTACGAGCAGTACTTC. This encodes CASSGGTVSYEQYF.

This chain uses TRBV29-1 with TRBJ1-4; possible D gene TRBD1, 6 bases. Germline V gives CDR1 SQVTM, CDR2 ANQGSEA. The CDR3 has 15 residues. CDR3 sequence: CNHCGQLAANEKLFF. The DNA of the CDR3 is TGCAACCACTGTGGACAGCTGGCGGCTAATGAAAAACTGTTTTTT.

The table lists this clone with a count of one. J is TRBJ2-6 and V is TRBV7-6; 7 bases agree with TRBD1. Germline CDR1 is SGHVS and CDR2 is FNYEAQ. V lost 4 bases and J lost 0; bases outside the gene matches: 3. The CDR3 runs 16 residues. The CDR3 loop reads CASSSTGSSGANVLTF. CDR3 coding DNA: TGTGCCAGCAGCTCGACAGGGTCCTCTGGGGCCAACGTCCTGACTTTC.

This chain joins TRBV11-2 and TRBJ2-3; 9 bases agree with TRBD1. Germline CDR1 and CDR2: SGHAT and FQNNGV. The V and J ends lost 5 bases and 4 bases, in that order; junction bases with no gene match: 10. CDR3 size: 16 residues. CDR3: CASSHITGGLADTQYF. The CDR3 bases are TGTGCCAGCAGCCATATAACAGGGGGCCTAGCAGATACGCAGTATTTT.

The J gene is TRBJ2-1, the V gene TRBV9; 7 bases are shared with TRBD1. The CDR3 spans 15 residues. Germline CDR1 SGDLS, CDR2 YYNGEE. The V gene end was trimmed by 3 bases and the J gene end by 7 bases; junction bases not matched to a gene: 10. This chain's CDR3 is CASSAYGTVPNEQFF. CDR3 bases: TGTGCCAGCAGCGCCTACGGGACAGTCCCAAATGAGCAGTTCTTC.

This clone was seen only once. V gene TRBV10-3 combines with J gene TRBJ1-4, with D perhaps matching TRBD1 (5 bases). The V gene lost 10 bases and the J gene lost 7 bases, with 22 bases spanning the gap. The CDR3 is 15 residues long. Germline V gene lookup returns CDR1 ENHRY and CDR2 SYGVKD. CDR3 in amino acids: CATAPGSGGGEKLFF. CDR3 DNA sequence: TGTGCCACCGCCCCTGGGTCAGGCGGGGGTGAAAAACTGTTTTTT.

The chain couples TRBV5-6 to TRBJ1-1; possibly TRBD1 for D (5 bases). V was cut by 2 bases and J by 0 bases, with 8 bases left in between. This CDR3 is 14 amino acids long. Germline CDR1 is SGHDT and CDR2 is YYEEEE. This CDR3 is CASSFTGMNTEAFF. The CDR3, as DNA: TGTGCCAGCAGCTTCACAGGTATGAACACTGAAGCTTTCTTT.

This clone was picked up a small number of times. CDR3 protein: CASSPPGTGGFNEQFF. CDR3 sequence (DNA): TGTGCCAGCTCACCGCCCGGGACAGGGGGCTTCAATGAGCAGTTCTTC. The chain links TRBV18 to TRBJ2-1; TRBD1 aligns across 12 bases. V gave up 3 bases and J gave up 6 bases; unmatched junction bases: 6. The germline V gene encodes CDR1 KGHSH and CDR2 LQKENI. This CDR3 is 16 amino acids long.

The J gene is TRBJ2-3, the V gene TRBV12-5; 12 bases align to TRBD2. Trimming cost V 0 bases and J 4 bases; bases outside gene matches: 8. Germline-derived CDR1 and CDR2 are LGHNT and FRNRAP. This CDR3 has 18 residues. In DNA, the CDR3 is TGTGCTAGTGGTTTGGTCCTCAGACTAGCGGGGGAGTCAGATACGCAGTATTTT. Its translation is CASGLVLRLAGESDTQYF.

The CDR3 is CASTSGGAGEQFF. CDR3 DNA: TGTGCCAGCACAAGCGGGGGGGCAGGGGAGCAGTTCTTC. The chain uses TRBV5-6 and TRBJ2-1; 10 bases map to TRBD2. V lost 6 bases, J lost 10 bases, and 7 bases stayed unmatched. This CDR3 is 13 amino acids long. Per the germline V gene, CDR1 is SGHDT and CDR2 is YYEEEE.

The chain couples TRBV5-4 to TRBJ2-1, with TRBD2 identical over 8 bases. V trimming: 4 bases; J trimming: 8 bases; junction bases outside the gene matches: 11. The CDR3 runs to 15 residues. CDR1 and CDR2 (germline): SGHNT, YYREEE (reference sequence). CDR3 nucleotides: TGTGCCAGCAGCCACGGGACTAGGGTTAGTGATGAGCAGTTCTTC. Translating it yields CASSHGTRVSDEQFF.

CDR3 sequence (DNA): TGTGCCAGCAGCGGCAAAGGAACATGGGCCTCTAGCACAGATACGCAGTATTTT. It codes for CASSGKGTWASSTDTQYF. V gene TRBV7-2 combines with J gene TRBJ2-3; unclear D gene. Germline CDR1 and CDR2: SGHTA and FQGNSA. The V end was cut by 5 bases, the J end by 0 bases, with 21 bases between. The CDR3 extends over 18 amino acids.

This clone was seen a handful of times. This rearrangement joins TRBV18 to TRBJ2-5; no reliable D call. CDR3 size: 15 residues. The germline CDR1 and CDR2 sequences are KGHSH and LQKENI. Trimming shortened V by 3 bases and J by 0 bases, and 11 bases separated the two germline ends. The CDR3 here is CASSPNVQYQETQYF. The CDR3 DNA reads TGTGCCAGCTCACCGAACGTACAGTACCAAGAGACCCAGTACTTC.

This rearrangement joins TRBV6-5 to TRBJ1-5; D remains unclear. CDR1 and CDR2 from the germline V gene are MNHEY and SVGAGI. Trimming pared 8 bases from V and 7 bases from J, leaving 18 bases between. CDR3 length equals 14 residues. The CDR3 nucleotides read TGTGCCAGCCGTTTTCGATCAGGTGACCAGCCCCAGCATTTT. Translation gives CASRFRSGDQPQHF.

The CDR3 nucleotides read TGTGCCAGCAGCCTAGCCGGGACACTCTCAGGGAACTATGGCTACACCTTC. Translated: CASSLAGTLSGNYGYTF. This chain uses TRBV27 with TRBJ1-2; D possibly corresponds to TRBD1 (6 bases). V lost 6 bases and J 2 bases, leaving 22 bases between the germline ends. The CDR3 loop spans 17 amino acids. Germline values: CDR1 MNHEY, CDR2 SMNVEV (reference sequence).

This chain uses TRBV7-8 with TRBJ1-6; the D is unclear. Germline V gene lookup returns CDR1 SGHVS and CDR2 FQNEAQ. There are 13 residues in the CDR3. V was shortened by 4 bases and J by 8 bases, with 9 bases between the two germline ends. The CDR3 is CASSSAPDSPLHF. In nucleotides, the CDR3 is TGTGCCAGCAGCTCCGCCCCGGATTCACCCCTCCACTTT.

This sequence joins TRBV7-9 and TRBJ1-5, with 7 bases matching TRBD1. CDR1 and CDR2 (germline): SEHNR, FQNEAQ (reference sequence). This CDR3 spans 15 amino acids. Trimming at V came to 4 bases and at J to 0 bases, leaving 3 bases not matched to a gene. For the CDR3, the DNA is TGTGCCAGCAGCTCGGGACAGTATAGCAATCAGCCCCAGCATTTT. It codes for CASSSGQYSNQPQHF.

This clone was seen a handful of times. The genes are TRBV5-1 and TRBJ1-1; D not certain. Germline values: CDR1 SGHRS, CDR2 YFSETQ. The CDR3 loop spans 14 amino acids. V lost 6 bases and J lost 0, with 12 bases in between. The CDR3 spells CASTGFEVNTEAFF. The DNA of the CDR3 is TGCGCCAGCACCGGATTTGAGGTGAACACTGAAGCTTTCTTT.

This chain connects TRBV2 to TRBJ1-1; maybe TRBD1 (5 bases). Deletions cut 7 bases from V and 3 bases from J, with 15 bases between. The germline gives CDR1 SNHLY, CDR2 FYNNEI. CDR3 length equals 14 residues. CDR3 sequence reads: CASIVSSRDTEAFF. The CDR3 DNA reads TGTGCCAGCATAGTGAGTAGCAGGGACACTGAAGCTTTCTTT.